The 24 T cell receptor beta chains listed next were all sequenced from one sample in a study of identical twins. Using its own MiXCR run on the 5' RACE reads, TCRdb lists one record per CDR3 protein. The sample holds fewer than 550,000 distinct CDR3 sequences, approximately 14% seen once. This sample also belongs to another study, concerning yellow fever vaccine responses in identical twins.

The sequenced sample consisted of CD4+ T cells sorted from blood. These receptors were collected from a woman younger than 30 in good health.

The chain is built from TRBV7-9 and TRBJ1-1; 7 bases agree with TRBD1. V dropped 5 bases and J dropped 2; count of bases not matched to a gene: 5. Per germline, CDR1 SEHNR and CDR2 FQNEAQ (reference sequence). The CDR3 runs 14 residues. The CDR3 nucleotides read TGTGCCAGCAGCCAGACAGGGTTTAACACTGAAGCTTTCTTT. This codes for CASSQTGFNTEAFF.

A few counts support this clonotype. The J gene is TRBJ2-7, the V gene TRBV6-5; 10 positions match TRBD1. This CDR3 is built from 15 residues. The J segment lost 1 base and the V segment lost 4 bases, leaving 4 bases of the junction unmatched. Germline V gene sequence: CDR1 MNHEY, CDR2 SVGAGI. CDR3 DNA: TGTGCCAGCAGTTTTAGGGACAGGGGATCCTACGAGCAGTACTTC. Translation gives CASSFRDRGSYEQYF.

Only a few counts were recorded for this clonotype. This chain joins TRBV19 and TRBJ2-7, with unresolved D. Germline V gives CDR1 LNHDA, CDR2 SQIVND (reference sequence). The V and J ends lost 6 bases and 5 bases respectively, with 8 bases between them. CDR3 size: 11 residues. CDR3: CASRFLDEQYF. CDR3 sequence (DNA): TGTGCCAGTAGGTTTCTCGACGAGCAGTACTTC.

The chain couples TRBV14 to TRBJ2-1; TRBD2 matches at 10 bases. Germline CDR1 reads SGHDN; CDR2 reads FVKESK. J was trimmed by 4 bases and V by 6 bases; bases with no gene match: 3. CDR3 length: 14 amino acids. The CDR3 is CASRGTSDYNEQFF. DNA for the CDR3: TGTGCCAGCAGGGGGACTAGCGATTACAATGAGCAGTTCTTC.

This clonotype was seen only a few times. The V gene is TRBV5-1, the J gene TRBJ2-6, with D unclear. The CDR3 is 18 amino acids. Germline V gene lookup returns CDR1 SGHRS and CDR2 YFSETQ. V lost 0 bases to trimming and J lost 4 bases, with 17 bases between them. As DNA, the CDR3 is TGCGCCAGCAGCTTGGTGGAAGCGCTGGCGAGCGGGGCCAACGTCCTGACTTTC. As protein: CASSLVEALASGANVLTF.

A few counts support this clonotype. The chain carries TRBV5-1 and TRBJ2-5; no clear D. The CDR3 runs 15 residues. The V gene's germline CDR1 is SGHRS and CDR2 YFSETQ. Trimming took off 0 bases at V and 1 base at J, with 10 bases between the two ends. The CDR3 sequence is CASSLVQRVQETQYF. DNA for the CDR3: TGCGCCAGCAGCTTGGTTCAGCGAGTCCAAGAGACCCAGTACTTC.

This clonotype was seen at least ten times. The chain joins TRBV7-3 to TRBJ2-3; no definite D call. There are 13 residues in the CDR3. V lost 5 bases, J lost 1 base, and 7 bases lay in between. In germline, CDR1 is SGHTA, CDR2 FQGTGA. CDR3 bases: TGTGCCAGCAGCCCCCCGGGCACAGATACGCAGTATTTT. Protein: CASSPPGTDTQYF.

In DNA form, the CDR3 reads TGTGCCAGCAGTTTAGTCCTATCCGGGACAGGGCTCTACGAGCAGTACTTC. Translated: CASSLVLSGTGLYEQYF. This chain uses TRBV6-5 with TRBJ2-7, with TRBD1 identical over 9 bases. This CDR3 has 17 residues. V shed 4 bases, J shed 3 bases, and the junction held 13 bases outside the gene matches. Germline V gives CDR1 MNHEY, CDR2 SVGAGI.

This sequence joins TRBV12-3 or TRBV12-4 and TRBJ2-5, with D maybe TRBD2 (5 bases). This CDR3 comprises 16 residues. Trimming removed 4 bases at V and 5 bases at J, with 20 bases between. CDR3 sequence: CASSSQSRTGVETQYF. CDR3 DNA sequence: TGTGCCAGCAGTTCCCAATCGCGGACTGGAGTGGAGACCCAGTACTTC.

This clonotype was counted many times. This chain uses TRBV28 with TRBJ2-1; the match to TRBD2 covers 10 bases. Germline V lookup: CDR1 MDHEN, CDR2 SYDVKM. V trimming: 3 bases; J trimming: 2 bases; junction bases outside the gene matches: 13. The CDR3 loop spans 19 amino acids. CDR3 in DNA: TGTGCCAGCAGTTTCCCCCTAGCGGGAGAAGAAGGGGCCTACAATGAGCAGTTCTTC. It encodes CASSFPLAGEEGAYNEQFF. The whole variable domain, remainder taken from reference TRBV28 and TRBJ2-1, is DVKVTQSSRYLVKRTGEKVFLECVQDMDHENMFWYRQDPGLGLRLIYFSYDVKMKEKGDIPEGYSVSREKKERFSLILESASTNQTSMYLCASSFPLAGEEGAYNEQFFGPGTRLTVL.

V is TRBV7-2 and J is TRBJ2-1, with TRBD1 identical over 10 bases. Looked up from germline, CDR1 is SGHTA and CDR2 is FQGNSA. J gave up 4 bases and V 8 bases, and 29 bases lay outside the gene matches. CDR3 size: 22 residues. The DNA for the CDR3 is TGTGCCAGCTCCAACCGAGAGCCGGGACAGGGGTCCTTCGGGGGGTCTTACAATGAGCAGTTCTTC. Amino acids: CASSNREPGQGSFGGSYNEQFF.

This clonotype was picked up many times. The chain recombines TRBV5-1 with TRBJ2-7; TRBD2 aligns across 13 bases. This CDR3 contains 15 residues. V dropped 4 bases and J dropped 2; count of bases not matched to a gene: 3. The germline CDR1 and CDR2 sequences are SGHRS and YFSETQ. The CDR3 nucleotides are TGCGCCAGCAGCCCGGGACTAGCGGGACCCTACGAGCAGTACTTC. Translating gives CASSPGLAGPYEQYF.

This chain uses TRBV7-2 with TRBJ1-3; possible D gene TRBD1, 5 bases. The V end lost 1 base, the J end lost 4 bases, and 8 bases lay between the germline ends. Germline CDR1 and CDR2: SGHTA and FQGNSA. The CDR3 is 14 amino acids. CDR3 in DNA: TGTGCCAGCAGCTTAGGACAGTACGGAAACACCATATATTTT. As protein: CASSLGQYGNTIYF.

This clonotype came up a few times. The genes are TRBV20-1 and TRBJ1-5, with 9 bases matching TRBD1. The CDR3 spans 14 residues. CDR1 and CDR2 (germline): DFQATT, SNEGSKA (reference sequence). The trim removed 4 bases at V and 6 bases at J, leaving 7 bases unmatched. Here the CDR3 reads CSANPMGQGQPQHF. In DNA form, the CDR3 reads TGCAGTGCTAATCCAATGGGACAGGGTCAGCCCCAGCATTTT.

In this sample, this clonotype turned up a few times. The V gene is TRBV6-5, the J gene TRBJ2-2; 11 positions match TRBD2. The germline V gene has CDR1 MNHEY and CDR2 SVGAGI. The CDR3 consists of 15 residues. V lost 4 bases to trimming and J lost 5 bases; unmatched junction nucleotides: 3. The CDR3 coding sequence is TGTGCCAGCAGTTTGACTAGCGGGACAACCGGGGAGCTGTTTTTT. This codes for CASSLTSGTTGELFF.

This clonotype was recorded a few times. The gene calls are TRBV20-1 and TRBJ2-5, with D possibly being TRBD1 (6 bases). Germline V CDR1 and CDR2: DFQATT, SNEGSKA (reference sequence). This CDR3 is built from 15 residues. Trimming removed 5 bases at V and 4 bases at J, with 20 bases between. The CDR3 sequence: CSARTGQTQLETQYF. DNA for the CDR3: TGCAGTGCTCGTACAGGACAGACGCAGTTAGAGACCCAGTACTTC.

This clonotype appeared a few times. The rearrangement uses TRBV6-1 and TRBJ2-5; D gene unclear. CDR1 and CDR2 from the germline V gene are MNHNS and SASEGT. The CDR3 loop spans 15 amino acids. Trimming removed 5 bases at V and 1 base at J, with 14 bases between. The CDR3 DNA reads as TGTGCCAGCAGTCCGGACGTAACTTTCCAAGAGACCCAGTACTTC. As protein: CASSPDVTFQETQYF.

A few counts support this clonotype. The CDR3 loop reads CASARGPGSTEAFF. In nucleotides, the CDR3 is TGTGCCAGCGCGAGGGGTCCAGGGTCCACTGAAGCTTTCTTT. The genes are TRBV12-3 or TRBV12-4 and TRBJ1-1; D is perhaps TRBD1 (5 bases). The CDR3 runs 14 residues. Trimming left V 8 bases short and J 4 bases short, with 17 bases between.

This clonotype has a count of ten or more. DNA of the CDR3: TGTGCCAGCAGCTTAGACACCGGGGAGCTGTTTTTT. As protein: CASSLDTGELFF. The V call is TRBV7-2, the J call TRBJ2-2, with D hard to call. Trimming took off 1 base at V and 3 bases at J, with 0 bases between the two ends. Per germline, CDR1 SGHTA and CDR2 FQGNSA. The CDR3 covers 12 residues.

This clonotype showed up many times. Because it lacks the conserved phenylalanine or tryptophan at the end, this CDR3 is likely a read error. The DNA is omitted, as the CDR3 cannot be located on it reliably, and the CDR3 follows TCRdb's listing. This chain connects TRBV12-3 or TRBV12-4 to TRBJ2-3; the DNA was not compared with TRBD1, the D call given in the table. The CDR3 adds up to 10 amino acids, both ends counted. CDR3 amino acids: CASSPPLWAL.

This clonotype appeared a few times. The chain joins TRBV10-3 to TRBJ2-2; the D is unclear. Trimming removed 6 bases at V and 8 bases at J, with 13 bases between. Germline V gives CDR1 ENHRY, CDR2 SYGVKD. CDR3 length equals 13 residues. The CDR3 nucleotides read TGTGCCATCAGGAAGGATGGGTTAGGGGAGCTGTTTTTT. It encodes CAIRKDGLGELFF.

The chain couples TRBV27 to TRBJ2-7; D uncertain. The germline CDR1 and CDR2 sequences are MNHEY and SMNVEV (reference sequence). The V end lost 0 bases, the J end lost 6 bases, and 9 bases lay between the germline ends. The CDR3 runs 13 residues. The CDR3 sequence: CASSLSRDTEQYF. CDR3 sequence (DNA): TGTGCCAGCAGTTTATCACGAGACACCGAGCAGTACTTC.

J is TRBJ2-7 and V is TRBV10-1; perhaps TRBD1 as D (6 bases). There are 14 residues in the CDR3. V lost 11 bases and J 3 bases, leaving 20 bases between the germline ends. Germline assignment: CDR1 WNHNN and CDR2 SYGVQD (reference sequence). The CDR3 spells CAAEQTGLGYEQYF. The DNA of the CDR3 is TGCGCCGCGGAACAAACAGGGCTCGGCTACGAGCAGTACTTC.

This clonotype appeared a few times. The chain employs TRBV7-9 and TRBJ1-2, with 9 bases fitting TRBD1. V shed 5 bases and J 12 bases; nucleotides not matched to a gene: 13. CDR3 length equals 14 residues. Germline assignment: CDR1 SEHNR and CDR2 FQNEAQ (reference sequence). CDR3 region: CASSPRDRDLPHTF. DNA of the CDR3: TGTGCCAGCAGCCCGAGGGACAGGGATTTGCCCCACACCTTC.